The table lists the clone carrying this T cell receptor beta chain with a few counts. These data come from a study of blood T cell repertoires in COVID-19. Study details: The cDNA or gDNA used as material had been derived from T cells, B-cell-depleted T cells, or PBMCs.

Repertoires were generated with immunoSEQ multiplex PCR, while TCRdb's copy carries only in-frame clones and drops some. The data show around 71,000 clones, with 83% seen just once and about 6.9% held by the top ten. Germline V gives CDR1 SGHRS, CDR2 YFSETQ. This CDR3 spans 15 amino acids. Trimming at V came to 3 bases and at J to 2 bases, leaving 4 bases not matched to a gene. The sample was peripheral blood. This TCR was sampled from a man aged 25 to 40 with COVID-19, enrolled during active disease. The rearrangement uses TRBV5-1 and TRBJ2-2; 7 bases line up with TRBD1. CDR3 DNA sequence: TGCGCCAGCAGCTACAGGGGCGCCAACACCGGGGAGCTGTTTTTT. It yields the protein CASSYRGANTGELFF.